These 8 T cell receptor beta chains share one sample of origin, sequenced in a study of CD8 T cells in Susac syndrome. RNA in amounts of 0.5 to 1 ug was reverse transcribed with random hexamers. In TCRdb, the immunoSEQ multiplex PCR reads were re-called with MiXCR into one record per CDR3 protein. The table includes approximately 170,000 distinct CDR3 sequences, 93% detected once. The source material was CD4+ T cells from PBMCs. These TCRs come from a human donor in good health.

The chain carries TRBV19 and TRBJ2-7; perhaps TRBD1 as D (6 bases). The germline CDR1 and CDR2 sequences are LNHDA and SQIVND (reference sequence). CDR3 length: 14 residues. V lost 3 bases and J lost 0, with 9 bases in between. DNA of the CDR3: TGTGCCAGTAGTATGGGGGCTAGCTCCTACGAGCAGTACTTC. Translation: CASSMGASSYEQYF.

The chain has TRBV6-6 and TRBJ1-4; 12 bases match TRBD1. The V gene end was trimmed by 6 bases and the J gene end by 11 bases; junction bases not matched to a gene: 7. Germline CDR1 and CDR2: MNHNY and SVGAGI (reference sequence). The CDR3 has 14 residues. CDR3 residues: CASRPGQGAQKLFF. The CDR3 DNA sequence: TGTGCCAGCAGGCCGGGACAGGGGGCGCAGAAACTGTTTTTT.

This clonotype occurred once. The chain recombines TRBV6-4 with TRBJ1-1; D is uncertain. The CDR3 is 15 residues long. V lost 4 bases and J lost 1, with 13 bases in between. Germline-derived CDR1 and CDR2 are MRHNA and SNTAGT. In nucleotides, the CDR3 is TGTGCCAGCAGTGTCAGTTATTCCCCGAACACTGAAGCTTTCTTT. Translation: CASSVSYSPNTEAFF.

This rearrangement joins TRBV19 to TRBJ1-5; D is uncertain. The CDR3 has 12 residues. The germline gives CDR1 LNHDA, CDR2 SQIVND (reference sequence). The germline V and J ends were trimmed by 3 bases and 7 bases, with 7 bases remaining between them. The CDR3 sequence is CASSIRPQPQHF. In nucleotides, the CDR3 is TGTGCCAGTAGTATCAGACCCCAGCCCCAGCATTTT.

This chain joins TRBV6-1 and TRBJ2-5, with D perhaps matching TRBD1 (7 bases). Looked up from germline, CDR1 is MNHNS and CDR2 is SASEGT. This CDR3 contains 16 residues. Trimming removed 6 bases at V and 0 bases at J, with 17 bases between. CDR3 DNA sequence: TGTGCCAGCAGCACCTCCAGGGGGGCCCACCAAGAGACCCAGTACTTC. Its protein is CASSTSRGAHQETQYF.

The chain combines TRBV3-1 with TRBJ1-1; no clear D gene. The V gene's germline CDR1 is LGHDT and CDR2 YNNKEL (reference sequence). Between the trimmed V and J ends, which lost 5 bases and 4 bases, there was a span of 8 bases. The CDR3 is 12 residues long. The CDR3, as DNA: TGTGCCAGCAGCGCCCGTACCACTGAAGCTTTCTTT. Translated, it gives CASSARTTEAFF.

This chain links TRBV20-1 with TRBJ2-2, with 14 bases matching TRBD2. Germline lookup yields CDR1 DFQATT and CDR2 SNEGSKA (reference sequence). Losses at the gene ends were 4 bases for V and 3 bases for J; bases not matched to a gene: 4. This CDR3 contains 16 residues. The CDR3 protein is CSATRTSGGYTGELFF. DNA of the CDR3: TGCAGTGCTACCAGGACTAGCGGGGGGTACACCGGGGAGCTGTTTTTT.

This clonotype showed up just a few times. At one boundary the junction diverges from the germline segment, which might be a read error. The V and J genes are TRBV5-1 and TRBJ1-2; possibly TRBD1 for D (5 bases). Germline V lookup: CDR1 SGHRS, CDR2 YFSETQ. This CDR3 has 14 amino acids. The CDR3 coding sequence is TGTGCCAGCAGCTTGGGGCAGGCTAACTATGGCTACACCTTC. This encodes CASSLGQANYGYTF.